The next 19 T cell receptor beta chains were all read from a single sample in a study of blood T cell repertoires in COVID-19. The table came from immunoSEQ multiplex PCR; TCRdb's copy has only in-frame clones and leaves some out. Of around 180,000 clones detected, over 65% appear once; the ten largest clones hold approximately 18%. Sequenced sample: peripheral blood. All receptors come from a person aged 65 to 85 with COVID-19, enrolled during active disease.

Details on this clone: Other nucleotide sequences in the sample specify the same CDR3. The chain couples TRBV6-5 to TRBJ2-2; TRBD1 matches 7 bases. V shed 8 bases and J 0 bases; nucleotides not matched to a gene: 3. Per the germline V gene, CDR1 is MNHEY and CDR2 is SVGAGI. CDR3 length: 14 residues. CDR3 coding DNA: TGTGCCAGCCCCGGGACAGCGAACACCGGGGAGCTGTTTTTT. Translating it yields CASPGTANTGELFF.

The rearrangement uses TRBV7-2 and TRBJ2-3, with D unclear. The ends were cut back, 4 bases at V and 6 bases at J, with 8 bases in the middle. The CDR3 totals 12 residues. Germline V CDR1 and CDR2: SGHTA, FQGNSA. DNA for the CDR3: TGTGCCAGCAGCTCCTCCGTGGATACGCAGTATTTT. It encodes CASSSSVDTQYF.

The chain links TRBV28 to TRBJ1-2; tentatively, D is TRBD1 (6 bases). The CDR3 consists of 15 residues. Trimming stripped 3 bases from V and 4 bases from J, with 15 bases between. Per germline, CDR1 MDHEN and CDR2 SYDVKM. The CDR3 DNA follows: TGTGCCAGCAGTTTGGGGACTACAGGGCTCTATGGCTACACCTTC. Protein: CASSLGTTGLYGYTF.

This chain links TRBV6-5 with TRBJ2-3; D is uncertain. The CDR3 is 14 amino acids. Germline loops: CDR1 MNHEY, CDR2 SVGAGI. V lost 0 bases to trimming and J lost 2 bases, with 6 bases between them. CDR3 sequence: CASSYSRSTDTQYF. The CDR3 coding sequence is TGTGCCAGCAGTTACTCTCGGTCCACAGATACGCAGTATTTT.

As regards this clone: This sample includes further DNA sequences coding for the same CDR3. CDR3 DNA: TGTGCCATCAGTGAAGGAAGAGACAGGGGATACGAGCAGTACTTC. Its translation is CAISEGRDRGYEQYF. This sequence joins TRBV10-3 and TRBJ2-7, with 8 bases aligning to TRBD1. CDR1 is ENHRY, CDR2 SYGVKD, per germline. The CDR3 runs to 15 residues. Losses at the gene ends were 3 bases for V and 4 bases for J; bases not matched to a gene: 8.

The chain has TRBV28 and TRBJ2-4, with 16 bases identical to TRBD2. Germline CDR1 and CDR2: MDHEN and SYDVKM. The CDR3 consists of 17 residues. Germline trimming cut 6 bases from V and 7 bases from J; bases unmatched to any gene: 9. CDR3 nucleotide sequence: TGTGCCAGCAGCATGGGACTAGCGGGAGGGCCTCGGAACATTCAGTACTTC. Translating it yields CASSMGLAGGPRNIQYF.

The chain couples TRBV3-1 (or the pseudogene TRBV3-2) to TRBJ1-5, with TRBD1 as a possible D gene (5 bases). This CDR3 is built from 14 residues. The V end was cut by 0 bases, the J end by 7 bases, with 10 bases between. The germline V gene encodes CDR1 LGHDT and CDR2 YNNKEL (reference sequence). As DNA, the CDR3 is TGTGCCAGCAGCCAAGACAGGGTTAACCAGCCCCAGCATTTT. Protein sequence: CASSQDRVNQPQHF.

The V call is TRBV5-8, the J call TRBJ2-5, with a tentative D call TRBD2 (5 bases). V gave up 0 bases and J gave up 2 bases, with 11 bases separating them. This CDR3 comprises 15 residues. Germline loops: CDR1 SGHTS, CDR2 YDEGEE. This CDR3 reads CASSLEGGLQETQYF. CDR3 coding DNA: TGTGCCAGCAGCTTGGAAGGAGGACTGCAAGAGACCCAGTACTTC.

V gene TRBV9 combines with J gene TRBJ2-7; 12 nucleotides match TRBD2. Germline CDR1 reads SGDLS; CDR2 reads YYNGEE. The CDR3 covers 15 residues. The trim removed 5 bases at V and 2 bases at J, leaving 5 bases unmatched. The CDR3 nucleotides are TGTGCCAGCAGTTCAGGACTAGCGGGACCCTACGAGCAGTACTTC. Its protein is CASSSGLAGPYEQYF.

The chain joins TRBV11-2 to TRBJ1-4; 7 bases line up with TRBD1. The CDR3 covers 11 residues. Per germline, CDR1 SGHAT and CDR2 FQNNGV. J gave up 15 bases and V 5 bases, and 6 bases lay outside the gene matches. CDR3 nucleotides: TGTGCCAGCAGCCCAGGGACAGCTATGTTTTTT. This encodes CASSPGTAMFF.

The chain couples TRBV6-2 or TRBV6-3 to TRBJ2-7; D perhaps matches TRBD2 (6 bases). The CDR3 runs 15 residues. The V and J ends lost 6 bases and 2 bases respectively, with 17 bases between them. Germline assignment: CDR1 MNHEY and CDR2 SVGEGT. CDR3 in DNA: TGTGCCAGCAGCCACGCCGGGAGTAGGACCTACGAGCAGTACTTC. Protein product: CASSHAGSRTYEQYF.

As regards this clone: Other DNA variants within this sample encode the same CDR3. V usage is TRBV6-5 and J usage is TRBJ1-5; weak D call: TRBD1 (6 bases). In germline, CDR1 is MNHEY, CDR2 SVGAGI. The CDR3 contains 12 residues. Trimming removed 7 bases at V and 2 bases at J, with 6 bases between. The CDR3 region is CASNRGNQPQHF. CDR3 DNA: TGTGCCAGCAACAGGGGCAATCAGCCCCAGCATTTT.

The rearrangement uses TRBV29-1 and TRBJ2-2; the match to TRBD2 covers 7 bases. Losses at the gene ends were 7 bases for V and 3 bases for J; bases not matched to a gene: 8. The CDR3 spans 14 residues. In germline, CDR1 is SQVTM, CDR2 ANQGSEA. The CDR3 DNA is TGCAGCGCCGGAAAGGGACTACACACCGGGGAGCTGTTTTTT. Translating it yields CSAGKGLHTGELFF.

This rearrangement joins TRBV27 to TRBJ2-5, with 7 bases that match TRBD2. V gave up 6 bases and J gave up 5 bases; unmatched junction bases: 9. Germline loops: CDR1 MNHEY, CDR2 SMNVEV (reference sequence). This CDR3 region has 14 residues. The CDR3, as DNA: TGTGCCAGCAGGGCCCGGGGGGAGGGGGAGACCCAGTACTTC. Protein: CASRARGEGETQYF.

CDR3 nucleotide sequence: TGCACGATTTCAGGGGCTGAAGGCTACACCTTC. Residues: CTISGAEGYTF. V usage is TRBV29-1 and J usage is TRBJ1-2; maybe TRBD1 (6 bases). The CDR3 totals 11 residues. The germline V gene encodes CDR1 SQVTM and CDR2 ANQGSEA.

The V gene is TRBV11-2, the J gene TRBJ2-1, with D possibly TRBD2 on 6 matching bases. V was clipped by 6 bases and J by 6 bases, with 18 bases between them. This CDR3 contains 15 residues. The V gene's germline CDR1 is SGHAT and CDR2 FQNNGV. CDR3 protein: CASSWLTGVSNEQFF. The DNA of the CDR3 is TGTGCCAGCAGTTGGCTGACGGGAGTGTCCAATGAGCAGTTCTTC.

The chain has TRBV25-1 and TRBJ1-1; TRBD1 might be the D (6 bases). Germline V gives CDR1 MGHDK, CDR2 SYGVNS. V lost 0 bases and J 7 bases, leaving 12 bases between the germline ends. CDR3 length: 14 residues. The CDR3: CASSEYSEGDEAFF. CDR3 sequence (DNA): TGTGCCAGCAGTGAATATTCCGAGGGGGATGAAGCTTTCTTT. The complete variable domain, with remaining parts taken from reference TRBV25-1 and TRBJ1-1, reads EADIYQTPRYLVIGTGKKITLECSQTMGHDKMYWYQQDPGMELHLIHYSYGVNSTEKGDLSSESTVSRIRTEHFPLTLESARPSHTSQYLCASSEYSEGDEAFFGQGTRLTVV.

The chain combines TRBV12-3 or TRBV12-4 with TRBJ1-6, with D maybe TRBD1 (6 bases). This CDR3 has 13 amino acids. V lost 3 bases and J lost 8, with 8 bases in between. The CDR3 sequence is CASSLGGHSPLHF. CDR3 nucleotide sequence: TGTGCCAGCAGTTTGGGGGGGCATTCACCCCTCCACTTT.

A remark on this clone: The DNA is omitted, as the CDR3 cannot be located on it reliably, and the CDR3 follows TCRdb's listing. The chain uses TRBV6-5 and TRBJ2-4; the D call of TRBD1 is as the table states it, not checked on the DNA. The CDR3 sequence runs 15 residues, both termini included. Germline-derived CDR1 and CDR2 are MNHEY and SVGAGI. This CDR3 is CASILGQTVLGVQYF.